Following are 26 T cell receptor beta chains from one sample sequenced in a study of T cells in Graves' hyperthyroidism and ophthalmopathy. RNA transcripts yielded amplified TCR beta CDR3 regions. First-round RT-PCR targeting the TCR CDR3 was performed with the HTBI primer set. TCRdb re-called the multiplex PCR reads through MiXCR, storing one row per CDR3 protein. The sample records under 500,000 distinct CDR3 sequences, around an eighth being singletons. Input material: blood. All receptors come from a man in his fifties with Graves' ophthalmopathy.

This clonotype was picked up many times. The chain combines TRBV20-1 with TRBJ2-7, with D perhaps TRBD2 (7 bases). From germline, CDR1 is DFQATT and CDR2 SNEGSKA (reference sequence). CDR3 length: 14 residues. V dropped 4 bases and J dropped 7 bases, with 20 bases sitting between them. CDR3: CSANQGRGAWEQYF. The CDR3 DNA sequence: TGCAGTGCTAATCAGGGCCGGGGGGCTTGGGAGCAGTACTTC.

This clonotype has only a few counts. The J gene is TRBJ2-1, the V gene TRBV5-6; D might be TRBD1 or TRBD2, each matching 5 bases. Germline CDR1 reads SGHDT; CDR2 reads YYEEEE. The V and J ends lost 1 base and 5 bases respectively, with 25 bases between them. The CDR3 totals 19 residues. The CDR3 coding sequence is TGTGCCAGCAGCTTGTTTGGGAGTTGGGGGTCGAATTGGGACAATGAGCAGTTCTTC. Translation gives CASSLFGSWGSNWDNEQFF.

This clonotype was detected many times. The chain recombines TRBV20-1 with TRBJ2-3; 8 bases are shared with TRBD2. Trimming removed 3 bases from V and 1 base from J; junction bases left unmatched: 6. The germline CDR1 and CDR2 sequences are DFQATT and SNEGSKA (reference sequence). This CDR3 is 15 amino acids long. DNA for the CDR3: TGCAGTGCTAGTCTGGCGGGAGGACGCACAGATACGCAGTATTTT. It yields the protein CSASLAGGRTDTQYF.

This clonotype was recorded at least ten times. The V and J genes are TRBV28 and TRBJ2-4, with TRBD1 matching 7 bases. The germline V gene has CDR1 MDHEN and CDR2 SYDVKM. After removal of 5 bases from V and 2 bases from J, the junction contained 9 bases not matched to a gene. The CDR3 totals 16 residues. The CDR3 coding sequence is TGTGCCAGCAGTCGCACAGGGGCGAGGACCAAAAACATTCAGTACTTC. Its translation: CASSRTGARTKNIQYF.

This clonotype has more than one count but fewer than ten. This may come from a read error, since a much larger clone is one base off. The chain uses TRBV5-6 and TRBJ2-3; D uncertain. The ends were cut back, 4 bases at V and 3 bases at J, with 18 bases in the middle. Germline values: CDR1 SGHDT, CDR2 YYEEEE. This CDR3 has 16 amino acids. In nucleotides, the CDR3 is TGTGCCAGCAGCGGGGAAAGGGCGAATCCGACAGATACGCAGTATTTT. Its protein is CASSGERANPTDTQYF.

In its sample, this clonotype was seen many times. The gene calls are TRBV12-3 or TRBV12-4 and TRBJ2-1; no definite D call. This CDR3 comprises 15 residues. V shed 5 bases and J shed 6 bases, with 17 bases lying between them. CDR3 amino acids: CASSLALRVSNEQFF. As DNA, the CDR3 is TGTGCCAGCAGTCTGGCCCTCCGGGTTTCCAATGAGCAGTTCTTC.

This clonotype has a handful of counts. CDR3 nucleotides: TGCGCCAGCAGCATCGGTACAGAAAACATTCAGTACTTC. Translated, it gives CASSIGTENIQYF. The gene calls are TRBV5-1 and TRBJ2-4; D is unresolved. This CDR3 spans 13 amino acids. V lost 4 bases to trimming and J lost 5 bases, with 10 bases between them. Germline V gene lookup returns CDR1 SGHRS and CDR2 YFSETQ.

The chain has TRBV28 and TRBJ2-7; the D call may be TRBD1 or TRBD2 (5 bases each). The CDR3 sequence is 13 residues long. Germline V gives CDR1 MDHEN, CDR2 SYDVKM. The V end lost 9 bases, the J end lost 3 bases, and 15 bases lay between the germline ends. The CDR3, as DNA: TGTGCCAGGAGGGGTGACGGAAACTACGAGCAGTACTTC. Its translation: CARRGDGNYEQYF.

This clonotype was counted at least ten times. The chain is built from TRBV11-2 and TRBJ2-5; unclear D gene. The CDR3 consists of 13 residues. Per the germline V gene, CDR1 is SGHAT and CDR2 is FQNNGV. The V and J ends lost 5 bases and 4 bases respectively, with 11 bases between them. The chain's CDR3 is CASSPVLRETQYF. CDR3 sequence (DNA): TGTGCCAGCAGCCCGGTCCTGCGAGAGACCCAGTACTTC.

This clonotype appeared a few times. The chain couples TRBV27 to TRBJ2-1; D perhaps matches TRBD2 (6 bases). V lost 5 bases, J lost 5 bases, and 16 bases lay in between. Germline CDR1 reads MNHEY; CDR2 reads SMNVEV (reference sequence). CDR3 length equals 15 residues. Here the CDR3 DNA reads TGTGCCAGCAGTCCCAAGGGACTGGAGAACAATGAGCAGTTCTTC. Encoded protein: CASSPKGLENNEQFF.

This clonotype has a count of ten or more. This chain links TRBV3-1 with TRBJ2-1, with TRBD2 identical over 9 bases. Losses at the gene ends were 3 bases for V and 7 bases for J; bases not matched to a gene: 7. The CDR3 contains 15 residues. CDR1 and CDR2 from the germline V gene are LGHDT and YNNKEL (reference sequence). As DNA, the CDR3 is TGTGCCAGCAGCCATAGTCGAGCGGGGGGAAATGAGCAGTTCTTC. This sequence encodes CASSHSRAGGNEQFF.

Remarks on this clonotype: The germline gene is not matched at one end of the junction; a read error may be the cause. This rearrangement joins TRBV20-1 to TRBJ2-2; D is possibly TRBD1 (6 bases). From germline, CDR1 is DFQATT and CDR2 SNEGSKA (reference sequence). This CDR3 is 15 amino acids long. CDR3 amino acids: CSAKRTATKTGELFF. In DNA, the CDR3 is TGCAGTGCTAAAAGGACAGCCACGAAAACCGGGGAGCTGTTTTTT.

This clonotype was recorded many times. This chain uses TRBV11-2 with TRBJ2-1, with no clear D. CDR3 length: 11 residues. With 5 bases removed from V and 8 bases from J, the gap between germline ends came to 7 bases. Germline CDR1 SGHAT, CDR2 FQNNGV. The CDR3 DNA reads as TGTGCCAGCAGCGCCACCCATGAGCAGTTCTTC. This sequence encodes CASSATHEQFF.

This clonotype has only a few counts. CDR3 coding DNA: TGCGCCAGCAGAGGGGCTGGACTAGCGGGCAAGGAGCAGTTCTTC. Protein product: CASRGAGLAGKEQFF. V and J are TRBV5-1 and TRBJ2-1; 11 positions match TRBD2. The V gene's germline CDR1 is SGHRS and CDR2 YFSETQ. V lost 5 bases and J lost 10; bases outside the gene matches: 11. CDR3 length: 15 residues.

This clonotype has a handful of counts. The V call is TRBV20-1, the J call TRBJ1-1; no clear D. Germline V gene data show CDR1 as DFQATT and CDR2 as SNEGSKA (reference sequence). This CDR3 has 12 residues. V lost 4 bases and J 1 base, leaving 7 bases between the germline ends. In DNA form, the CDR3 reads TGCAGTGCTAATAGGTGGAACACTGAAGCTTTCTTT. It specifies CSANRWNTEAFF.

This clonotype was counted many times. The chain carries TRBV11-3 and TRBJ2-1, with TRBD1 identical over 10 bases. Germline loops: CDR1 SGHNT, CDR2 YENEEA. CDR3 length: 16 amino acids. The J segment lost 4 bases and the V segment lost 5 bases, leaving 8 bases of the junction unmatched. CDR3 sequence: CASSGTGVSGYNEQFF. The CDR3 DNA reads TGTGCCAGCAGCGGGACAGGGGTTTCGGGATACAATGAGCAGTTCTTC.

This clonotype was seen ten or more times. The chain employs TRBV6-5 and TRBJ2-7; TRBD1 matches at 8 bases. The V gene end was trimmed by 0 bases and the J gene end by 4 bases; junction bases not matched to a gene: 8. The CDR3 totals 16 residues. From germline, CDR1 is MNHEY and CDR2 SVGAGI. DNA for the CDR3: TGTGCCAGCAGTTACTCGACCCGGACAGGGCCTTACGAGCAGTACTTC. Encoded protein: CASSYSTRTGPYEQYF.

A remark on this clonotype: This could be a read error, since a much larger clone is one nucleotide away. Here the CDR3 omits its conserved ending phenylalanine or tryptophan, so a read error is the likely source. The chain combines TRBV5-6 with TRBJ2-1; no reliable D call. The CDR3 totals 12 residues. Trimming removed 1 base at V and 5 bases at J, with 4 bases between. CDR1 and CDR2 (germline): SGHDT, YYEEEE. DNA of the CDR3: TGTGCCAGCAGCTTGACAGACAATGAGCAGTTCTCC. Translation gives CASSLTDNEQFS.

This clonotype was seen repeatedly, ten times or more. The genes are TRBV3-1 and TRBJ1-1; 7 bases fit TRBD1. Germline trimming cut 2 bases from V and 0 bases from J; bases unmatched to any gene: 3. The CDR3 runs to 15 residues. The germline V gene has CDR1 LGHDT and CDR2 YNNKEL (reference sequence). DNA for the CDR3: TGTGCCAGCAGCCAACCGACAGGGTTGAACACTGAAGCTTTCTTT. It translates to CASSQPTGLNTEAFF.

The chain is built from TRBV19 and TRBJ2-1, with TRBD2 matching 9 bases. Germline values: CDR1 LNHDA, CDR2 SQIVND (reference sequence). V lost 6 bases, J lost 5 bases, and 8 bases stayed unmatched. The CDR3 loop spans 15 amino acids. The CDR3 here is CASRREGRWDNEQFF. The CDR3, as DNA: TGTGCCAGTAGGCGGGAGGGCAGATGGGACAATGAGCAGTTCTTC.

The sample holds many counts of this clonotype. The rearrangement joins TRBV11-3 to TRBJ2-7; TRBD1 matches 7 bases. Germline V gene sequence: CDR1 SGHNT, CDR2 YENEEA. CDR3 size: 15 residues. V lost 2 bases, J lost 6 bases, and 10 bases stayed unmatched. This CDR3 is CASSLLGQSPGEQYF. As DNA, the CDR3 is TGTGCCAGCAGCTTATTGGGACAGAGCCCCGGCGAGCAGTACTTC.

This clonotype was seen many times. The chain couples TRBV4-1 to TRBJ1-2; 9 bases fit TRBD1. Unmatched junction bases numbered 7, after V lost 2 bases and J lost 3 bases. This CDR3 comprises 16 residues. In germline, CDR1 is MGHRA, CDR2 YSYEKL. DNA of the CDR3: TGCGCCAGCAGCCAATCCAGGACAGGGGAGCACTATGGCTACACCTTC. This codes for CASSQSRTGEHYGYTF.

V and J are TRBV19 and TRBJ2-1; TRBD1 or TRBD2 may be the D gene (6 bases each). Trimming took off 7 bases at V and 9 bases at J, with 16 bases between the two ends. Germline CDR1 reads LNHDA; CDR2 reads SQIVND (reference sequence). The length of the CDR3 is 13 residues. This CDR3 is CASTGGGKGEQFF. In DNA form, the CDR3 reads TGTGCCAGTACAGGAGGGGGGAAGGGTGAGCAGTTCTTC. The variable domain in full, completed from reference TRBV19 and TRBJ2-1, reads DGGITQSPKYLFRKEGQNVTLSCEQNLNHDAMYWYRQDPGQGLRLIYYSQIVNDFQKGDIAEGYSVSREKKESFPLTVTSAQKNPTAFYLCASTGGGKGEQFFGPGTRLTVL.

A remark on this clonotype: A much larger clone lies a single base off, so this may be a read error. The chain joins TRBV5-1 to TRBJ2-6; D is perhaps TRBD1 or TRBD2 (5 bases each). Germline lookup yields CDR1 SGHRS and CDR2 YFSETQ. This CDR3 comprises 16 residues. CDR3 in DNA: TGTGCCAGCAGCTTCTCCACCCCCTCTGGGGGCAACGTCCTGACTTTC. Translated, it gives CASSFSTPSGGNVLTF.

The V gene is TRBV10-3, the J gene TRBJ1-5, with TRBD1 matching over 7 bases. This CDR3 spans 13 amino acids. V dropped 11 bases and J dropped 4; count of bases not matched to a gene: 8. Germline CDR1 is ENHRY and CDR2 is SYGVKD. CDR3 nucleotide sequence: TGTGCCCATCAGGGGGGCGGAAATCAGCCCCAGCATTTT. This gives the protein CAHQGGGNQPQHF.

This clonotype was picked up many times. V and J are TRBV13 and TRBJ1-1; unclear D gene. Germline V gene lookup returns CDR1 PRHDT and CDR2 FYEKMQ (reference sequence). The CDR3 is 12 amino acids. Trimming took 4 bases from V and 3 from J, leaving 6 bases between them. The CDR3 DNA reads as TGTGCCAGCAGCTCCCGTCACACTGAAGCTTTCTTT. This translates into CASSSRHTEAFF.